This entry lists 23 T cell receptor beta chains sequenced from one sample in a study of naive CD8 T cells in extremely preterm neonates. TCRdb's copy holds only in-frame clones and misses some; the assay was immunoSEQ multiplex PCR. Altogether a few thousand clones are present, around 97% being singletons, with the ten largest covering about 0.69%. The specimen sequenced was naive CD8+ T cells from blood. The receptors were gathered from a human donor in good health.

The chain joins TRBV4-2 to TRBJ1-6; 8 bases align to TRBD1. V shed 0 bases, J shed 7 bases, and the junction held 2 bases outside the gene matches. The CDR3 extends over 15 amino acids. Per germline, CDR1 LGHNA and CDR2 YNFKEQ. In DNA, the CDR3 is TGTGCCAGCAGCCAAGAGGGACAGGTGAATTCACCCCTCCACTTT. Amino acids: CASSQEGQVNSPLHF.

The chain carries TRBV6-1 and TRBJ2-7; weak D call: TRBD1 (5 bases). Germline lookup yields CDR1 MNHNS and CDR2 SASEGT. This CDR3 has 13 amino acids. Between the trimmed V and J ends, which lost 6 bases and 6 bases, there was a span of 15 bases. The CDR3 DNA sequence: TGTGCCAGCAGCCCCACAGGTTTGGCCGAGCAGTACGTC. This encodes CASSPTGLAEQYV.

V gene TRBV7-2 combines with J gene TRBJ1-1, with 7 bases that match TRBD1. V gave up 3 bases and J gave up 6 bases; unmatched junction bases: 4. Germline CDR1 SGHTA, CDR2 FQGNSA. The CDR3 spans 13 residues. CDR3 in DNA: TGTGCCAGCAGCTTCACAGGGGAAGCTGAAGCTTTCTTT. This sequence encodes CASSFTGEAEAFF.

The V and J genes are TRBV5-1 and TRBJ2-5; D might be TRBD2 (5 bases). Trimming left V 4 bases short and J 4 bases short, with 11 bases between. There are 13 residues in the CDR3. The germline CDR1 and CDR2 sequences are SGHRS and YFSETQ. The CDR3 DNA follows: TGCGCCAGCAGCCCCCGGGGAGCAGAGACCCAGTACTTC. Protein product: CASSPRGAETQYF.

The V gene is TRBV27, the J gene TRBJ1-1; D ambiguous. The CDR3 has 14 amino acids. V was shortened by 2 bases and J by 0 bases, with 7 bases between the two germline ends. Germline values: CDR1 MNHEY, CDR2 SMNVEV (reference sequence). CDR3 amino acids: CASSLTPMNTEAFF. In nucleotides, the CDR3 is TGTGCCAGCAGTTTAACCCCTATGAACACTGAAGCTTTCTTT.

The chain carries TRBV5-4 and TRBJ2-5; 8 bases are a match to TRBD2. There are 15 residues in the CDR3. V gave up 6 bases and J gave up 5 bases; unmatched junction bases: 12. Germline V gene sequence: CDR1 SGHNT, CDR2 YYREEE (reference sequence). Here the CDR3 reads CASNIRGGLGETQYF. The CDR3 DNA reads as TGTGCCAGCAACATACGGGGGGGCCTTGGTGAGACCCAGTACTTC.

The chain carries TRBV11-2 and TRBJ2-2, with D perhaps matching TRBD1 (5 bases). CDR3 length: 15 residues. The germline V gene encodes CDR1 SGHAT and CDR2 FQNNGV. Between the trimmed V and J ends, which lost 1 base and 2 bases, there was a span of 8 bases. The CDR3 DNA is TGTGCCAGCAGCTTAGTAGGGGCAAACACCGGGGAGCTGTTTTTT. Its protein is CASSLVGANTGELFF. Complete variable domain (other parts from reference TRBV11-2 and TRBJ2-2): EAGVAQSPRYKIIEKRQSVAFWCNPISGHATLYWYQQILGQGPKLLIQFQNNGVVDDSQLPKDRFSAERLKGVDSTLKIQPAKLEDSAVYLCASSLVGANTGELFFGEGSRLTVL.

This rearrangement joins TRBV28 to TRBJ1-1; TRBD1 agrees at 8 bases. V was clipped by 3 bases and J by 0 bases; unmatched bases: 6. The length of the CDR3 is 16 residues. The V gene's germline CDR1 is MDHEN and CDR2 SYDVKM. CDR3 protein: CASSFGQGILNTEAFF. The CDR3 bases are TGTGCCAGCAGTTTCGGACAGGGAATTTTGAACACTGAAGCTTTCTTT.

The rearrangement joins TRBV2 to TRBJ1-1, with a weak D call TRBD1 (5 bases). V was cut by 2 bases and J by 0 bases, with 7 bases left in between. Germline CDR1 SNHLY, CDR2 FYNNEI. This CDR3 spans 14 amino acids. Written as DNA, the CDR3 is TGTGCCAGCAGTGAATCAGGGCTGAACACTGAAGCTTTCTTT. Translated, it gives CASSESGLNTEAFF.

V and J are TRBV29-1 and TRBJ1-2; 10 bases map to TRBD1. CDR3 size: 13 residues. The V gene end was trimmed by 6 bases and the J gene end by 8 bases; junction bases not matched to a gene: 9. Germline V CDR1 and CDR2: SQVTM, ANQGSEA. In DNA, the CDR3 is TGCAGCGTGTCGGGGACAGGGGATCACGGCTACACCTTC. Translation: CSVSGTGDHGYTF. Together with reference TRBV29-1 and TRBJ1-2, the CDR3 gives the full variable domain: SAVISQKPSRDICQRGTSLTIQCQVDSQVTMMFWYRQQPGQSLTLIATANQGSEATYESGFVIDKFPISRPNLTFSTLTVSNMSPEDSSIYLCSVSGTGDHGYTFGSGTRLTVV.

This clone showed up just once. The V call is TRBV7-9, the J call TRBJ2-7, with 8 bases matching TRBD1. The CDR3 totals 15 residues. CDR1 is SEHNR, CDR2 FQNEAQ, per germline (reference sequence). With 4 bases clipped from V and 2 bases from J, the junction kept 7 bases outside the gene matches. The CDR3 nucleotides read TGTGCCAGCAGCTCCGGGCAGGGGGCTCCCTACGAGCAGTACTTC. It specifies CASSSGQGAPYEQYF. The whole variable domain, remainder taken from reference TRBV7-9 and TRBJ2-7, is DTGVSQNPRHKITKRGQNVTFRCDPISEHNRLYWYRQTLGQGPEFLTYFQNEAQLEKSRLLSDRFSAERPKGSFSTLEIQRTEQGDSAMYLCASSSGQGAPYEQYFGPGTRLTVT.

In its sample, this clone was seen once. The V gene is TRBV7-8, the J gene TRBJ2-5; 7 bases are a match to TRBD2. The CDR3 contains 14 residues. From germline, CDR1 is SGHVS and CDR2 FQNEAQ. With 3 bases clipped from V and 5 bases from J, the junction kept 6 bases outside the gene matches. The CDR3 DNA reads TGTGCCAGCAGCTTCGGGGGGAATCACGAGACCCAGTACTTC. This gives the protein CASSFGGNHETQYF.

This sequence joins TRBV10-3 and TRBJ1-5; 7 bases line up with TRBD1. The junction had 3 bases not matched to a gene; V was cut back by 0 bases and J by 1 base. The CDR3 runs to 16 residues. Germline-derived CDR1 and CDR2 are ENHRY and SYGVKD. The CDR3 sequence is CAISESDRASNQPQHF. The CDR3 bases are TGTGCCATCAGTGAGTCTGACAGGGCGAGCAATCAGCCCCAGCATTTT.

This chain joins TRBV7-2 and TRBJ1-2; perhaps TRBD1 as D (5 bases). This CDR3 spans 14 amino acids. CDR1 is SGHTA and CDR2 is FQGNSA in the germline V gene. V lost 1 base, J lost 6 bases, and 12 bases lay in between. CDR3 residues: CASSLEVGGNGYTF. The DNA for the CDR3 is TGTGCCAGCAGCTTAGAAGTGGGGGGGAATGGCTACACCTTC.

The chain uses TRBV4-1 and TRBJ1-4; a weak D match, TRBD1 (5 bases). The germline V and J ends were trimmed by 1 base and 4 bases, with 13 bases remaining between them. This CDR3 is built from 16 residues. CDR1 is MGHRA, CDR2 YSYEKL, per germline. DNA for the CDR3: TGCGCCAGCAGCCAAGCTGACAGCTATCATAATGAAAAACTGTTTTTT. This codes for CASSQADSYHNEKLFF.

In regard to this clone: One junction end disagrees with the germline gene, perhaps due to a read error. V gene TRBV9 combines with J gene TRBJ1-2; possible D gene TRBD1, 5 bases. The germline gives CDR1 SGDLS, CDR2 YYNGEE. This CDR3 is 18 amino acids long. The chain's CDR3 is CAGSPHLTESTSNYGYTF. The CDR3 region has the DNA TGTGCCGGCAGCCCCCACTTGACAGAATCTACTTCTAACTATGGCTACACCTTC. The full variable domain, its missing parts supplied by reference TRBV9 and TRBJ1-2, is DSGVTQTPKHLITATGQRVTLRCSPRSGDLSVYWYQQSLDQGLQFLIQYYNGEERAKGNILERFSAQQFPDLHSELNLSSLELGDSALYFCAGSPHLTESTSNYGYTFGSGTRLTVV.

This clone appeared a single time. This sequence joins TRBV27 and TRBJ2-3; weak D call: TRBD1 (6 bases). Germline lookup yields CDR1 MNHEY and CDR2 SMNVEV (reference sequence). The V gene lost 1 base and the J gene lost 7 bases, with 21 bases spanning the gap. The CDR3 is 17 amino acids. The CDR3 DNA reads as TGTGCCAGCAGTTTATTGGGTAGGGACATGACCCCCTATACGCAGTATTTT. Its protein product is CASSLLGRDMTPYTQYF.

The V and J genes are TRBV7-2 and TRBJ1-2; TRBD1 matches at 8 bases. The V gene end was trimmed by 1 base and the J gene end by 3 bases; junction bases not matched to a gene: 4. The CDR3 runs 15 residues. Germline values: CDR1 SGHTA, CDR2 FQGNSA. CDR3 region: CASSLVDREYYGYTF. For the CDR3, the DNA is TGTGCCAGCAGCTTAGTGGACAGGGAATACTATGGCTACACCTTC.

The chain combines TRBV28 with TRBJ2-1; TRBD2 agrees at 7 bases. There are 15 residues in the CDR3. J lost 8 bases, V lost 7 bases, and 14 bases had no gene match. Germline CDR1 is MDHEN and CDR2 is SYDVKM. This CDR3 reads CASTQTGGAIYEQFF. The CDR3 DNA is TGTGCCAGCACCCAAACGGGGGGTGCCATCTATGAGCAGTTCTTC.

The chain couples TRBV4-3 to TRBJ2-1; D is perhaps TRBD2 (6 bases). The CDR3 extends over 13 amino acids. V was pared by 0 bases and J by 10 bases, with 10 bases between. Per germline, CDR1 LGHNA and CDR2 YSLEER. The CDR3 region has the DNA TGCGCCAGCAGCCAAGATTTGGGAGGCGAGCAGTTCTTC. Encoded protein: CASSQDLGGEQFF.

The CDR3 DNA follows: TGTGCCAGCAGCTTGGCCACAGAGATCTCCTATAATTCACCCCTCCACTTT. Protein: CASSLATEISYNSPLHF. The chain combines TRBV5-8 with TRBJ1-6; D is ambiguous. Germline V CDR1 and CDR2: SGHTS, YDEGEE. The CDR3 length is 17 residues. The germline V and J ends were trimmed by 0 bases and 0 bases, with 10 bases remaining between them.

The gene calls are TRBV4-1 and TRBJ2-3, with D possibly being TRBD1 (5 bases). There are 15 residues in the CDR3. The germline CDR1 and CDR2 sequences are MGHRA and YSYEKL. The V end was cut by 4 bases, the J end by 4 bases, with 15 bases between. The CDR3 DNA reads TGCGCCAGCAGCCCGCGCGGACATCAGGCAGATACGCAGTATTTT. Translation: CASSPRGHQADTQYF.

The V call is TRBV7-9, the J call TRBJ1-2, with a weak D call TRBD1 (6 bases). Germline V CDR1 and CDR2: SEHNR, FQNEAQ (reference sequence). V lost 2 bases and J 4 bases, leaving 11 bases between the germline ends. The CDR3 length is 14 residues. The chain's CDR3 is CASSLSWDTYGYTF. CDR3 sequence (DNA): TGTGCCAGCAGCTTATCTTGGGACACCTATGGCTACACCTTC.